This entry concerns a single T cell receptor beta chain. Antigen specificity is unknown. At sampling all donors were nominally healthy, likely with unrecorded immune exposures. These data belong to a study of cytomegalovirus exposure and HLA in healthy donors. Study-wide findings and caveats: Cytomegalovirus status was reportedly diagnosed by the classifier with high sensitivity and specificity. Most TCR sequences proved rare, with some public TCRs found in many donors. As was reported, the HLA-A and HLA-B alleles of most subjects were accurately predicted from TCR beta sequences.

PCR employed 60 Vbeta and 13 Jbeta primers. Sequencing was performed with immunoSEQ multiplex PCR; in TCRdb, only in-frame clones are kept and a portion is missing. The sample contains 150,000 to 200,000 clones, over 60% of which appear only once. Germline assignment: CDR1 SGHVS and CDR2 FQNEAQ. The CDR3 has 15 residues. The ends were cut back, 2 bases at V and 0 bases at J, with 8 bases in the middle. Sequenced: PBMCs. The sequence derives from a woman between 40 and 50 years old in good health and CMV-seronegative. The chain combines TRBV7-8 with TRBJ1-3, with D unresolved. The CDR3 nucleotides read TGTGCCAGCAGCTTATTAGTGTTCTCTGGAAACACCATATATTTT. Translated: CASSLLVFSGNTIYF.